Below are 14 T cell receptor beta chains sequenced from a single sample in a study of blood T cell repertoires in COVID-19. Some clones are missing from TCRdb's copy, which holds only in-frame ones; the method was immunoSEQ multiplex PCR. This sample has around 300,000 clones, with 70% to 90% found just once. Sequenced: peripheral blood. These TCRs come from a woman aged 25 to 39 who had recovered from COVID-19.

J is TRBJ2-5 and V is TRBV19, with 8 bases lining up with TRBD2. The CDR3 has 14 residues. After removal of 5 bases from V and 1 base from J, the junction contained 3 bases not matched to a gene. Looked up from germline, CDR1 is LNHDA and CDR2 is SQIVND (reference sequence). The CDR3 protein is CASSYSGAQETQYF. In DNA, the CDR3 is TGTGCCAGTAGTTATAGCGGGGCCCAAGAGACCCAGTACTTC.

The chain is built from TRBV28 and TRBJ1-1; D unresolved. Per the germline V gene, CDR1 is MDHEN and CDR2 is SYDVKM. The CDR3 is made up of 15 amino acids. Trimming left V 3 bases short and J 1 base short, with 12 bases between. The CDR3 loop reads CASSFPRQQNTEAFF. In nucleotides, the CDR3 is TGTGCCAGCAGTTTCCCGAGACAACAGAACACTGAAGCTTTCTTT.

This rearrangement joins TRBV4-1 to TRBJ1-1; unclear D gene. The CDR3 totals 15 residues. V was shortened by 0 bases and J by 0 bases, with 8 bases between the two germline ends. Germline CDR1 MGHRA, CDR2 YSYEKL. The CDR3 nucleotides are TGCGCCAGCAGCCAAGAAGCGGGGATGAACACTGAAGCTTTCTTT. As protein: CASSQEAGMNTEAFF.

This clone was seen a single time. The gene calls are TRBV7-9 and TRBJ2-7; 8 bases match TRBD2. V lost 8 bases and J lost 7; bases outside the gene matches: 16. The CDR3 covers 15 residues. CDR1 is SEHNR, CDR2 FQNEAQ, per germline (reference sequence). The CDR3 sequence: CASRGAGGLSREQYF. The DNA for the CDR3 is TGTGCCAGCCGCGGGGCGGGGGGCCTTTCTCGGGAGCAGTACTTC.

CDR3: CASSSRAGVLYEQYF. DNA of the CDR3: TGTGCCAGCAGTTCGAGAGCGGGCGTTCTTTACGAGCAGTACTTC. The chain combines TRBV28 with TRBJ2-7; possibly TRBD2 for D (6 bases). CDR1 and CDR2 from the germline V gene are MDHEN and SYDVKM. V was clipped by 4 bases and J by 4 bases, with 17 bases between them. The CDR3 covers 15 residues.

This clone was detected once. The rearrangement joins TRBV2 to TRBJ2-3, with 9 bases aligning to TRBD2. The CDR3 covers 15 residues. Per germline, CDR1 SNHLY and CDR2 FYNNEI. Losses at the gene ends were 4 bases for V and 2 bases for J; bases not matched to a gene: 4. The CDR3 reads CASSVERGDTDTQYF. The CDR3 nucleotides read TGTGCCAGCAGTGTGGAGCGGGGGGACACAGATACGCAGTATTTT.

This sequence joins TRBV4-1 and TRBJ1-1, with D tentatively TRBD1 (6 bases). V lost 5 bases to trimming and J lost 3 bases, with 13 bases between them. Germline lookup yields CDR1 MGHRA and CDR2 YSYEKL. CDR3 size: 14 residues. The DNA of the CDR3 is TGCGCCAGCAGCTCCCGGGACACCTACACTGAAGCTTTCTTT. Its protein product is CASSSRDTYTEAFF.

Here the CDR3 reads CASSLSRLETQYF. The CDR3 DNA reads TGTGCCAGCAGTTTATCTCGGTTAGAGACCCAGTACTTC. The chain couples TRBV27 to TRBJ2-5, with D unresolved. This CDR3 has 13 amino acids. V was shortened by 0 bases and J by 4 bases, with 6 bases between the two germline ends. From germline, CDR1 is MNHEY and CDR2 SMNVEV (reference sequence).

This clone was counted a single time. The chain is built from TRBV5-1 and TRBJ2-7; 7 nucleotides align to TRBD2. V dropped 6 bases and J dropped 3; count of bases not matched to a gene: 9. Germline lookup yields CDR1 SGHRS and CDR2 YFSETQ. The CDR3 covers 14 residues. The CDR3 DNA follows: TGCGCCAGCACAAAGGGCGGGAGTGGCTACGAGCAGTACTTC. Its protein product is CASTKGGSGYEQYF.

The CDR3 sequence: CASSFNVGNSPLHF. The DNA for the CDR3 is TGTGCCAGCAGCTTTAACGTCGGGAATTCACCCCTCCACTTT. The chain joins TRBV7-9 to TRBJ1-6; D is uncertain. The CDR3 contains 14 residues. The germline V and J ends were trimmed by 3 bases and 7 bases, with 10 bases remaining between them. Per the germline V gene, CDR1 is SEHNR and CDR2 is FQNEAQ (reference sequence).

This clone came up a few times. The chain combines TRBV7-9 with TRBJ1-2, with D possibly matching TRBD1 (6 bases). The CDR3 contains 13 residues. Germline values: CDR1 SEHNR, CDR2 FQNEAQ (reference sequence). V was clipped by 1 base and J by 6 bases, with 9 bases between them. CDR3 nucleotide sequence: TGTGCCAGCAGCTTAGAAAACAGGGATGGCTACACCTTC. It translates to CASSLENRDGYTF.

This clone was observed a single time. The chain has TRBV9 and TRBJ2-7; 9 bases map to TRBD2. Germline loops: CDR1 SGDLS, CDR2 YYNGEE. J lost 7 bases, V lost 0 bases, and 8 bases had no gene match. The CDR3 sequence is 15 residues long. CDR3 nucleotide sequence: TGTGCCAGCAGCGTAGACGGCGGGAGGGTCGGGGAGCAGTACTTC. Protein product: CASSVDGGRVGEQYF.

This chain links TRBV6-5 with TRBJ2-7; D not resolved. CDR1 and CDR2 from the germline V gene are MNHEY and SVGAGI. This CDR3 comprises 12 residues. Deletions cut 6 bases from V and 9 bases from J, with 15 bases between. CDR3 DNA: TGTGCCAGCAGCCCCGACTGGCCTGGGCAGTACTTC. As protein: CASSPDWPGQYF.

The chain joins TRBV18 to TRBJ1-1; 9 bases agree with TRBD1. In germline, CDR1 is KGHSH, CDR2 LQKENI. J was trimmed by 4 bases and V by 2 bases; bases with no gene match: 8. CDR3 length: 16 amino acids. CDR3 DNA sequence: TGTGCCAGCTCACCAGGGACAGGGTACGGGAGCACTGAAGCTTTCTTT. It encodes CASSPGTGYGSTEAFF.